This T cell receptor (beta chain) is from a study of blood T cell repertoires in COVID-19. TCRdb's copy holds only in-frame clones and misses some; the assay was immunoSEQ multiplex PCR. The sample includes roughly 180,000 clones, 80% to 85% of them seen just once. Germline assignment: CDR1 SEHNR and CDR2 FQNEAQ (reference sequence). The CDR3 sequence is 16 residues long. Trimming stripped 1 base from V and 2 bases from J, with 12 bases between. A note on this clone: Different DNA sequences within this sample yield the same CDR3.

The sequence derives from a woman in her sixties or seventies who had recovered from COVID-19. Sample: PBMCs or T cells enriched from blood (not recorded which). V gene TRBV7-9 combines with J gene TRBJ2-1; tentative D call: TRBD1 (6 bases). CDR3 nucleotides: TGTGCCAGCAGCTTAGGGTCAGGGGCAACCTACAATGAGCAGTTCTTC. This translates into CASSLGSGATYNEQFF.